The clone carrying this TCR beta chain was counted only a few times. The antigen remains undetermined. Healthy and HIV-negative, the adult donors had no recent acute infections or vaccinations. Caucasian adults living in Nashville, Tennessee, provided all samples. This specimen comes from a study of shared clonotypes between healthy human individuals. As handled by the study authors: Filtering differed, since immunoSEQ gave only junction sequences and no quality scores. The assay was immunoSEQ multiplex PCR, and TCRdb's table has in-frame clones only and misses some. The D gene and trimming were derived from the DNA, and the V and J assignments and clone size from that table. This repertoire shows around 1.1 million clones, about four fifths found once; its top ten account for 0.5% to 0.65%. Overall study findings and caveats: Investigators collected only blood, and repertoires in tissues likely differ.

This TCR derives from a man aged 18 to 29 in good health. Some clones in this sample may be carry-over from other donors' samples. The sequenced sample was memory CD4+ T cells from PBMCs. Regarding subset: CD45RA-negative fraction.

The CDR3 coding sequence is TGTGCCAGCAGCGGAACCGGGACGGTCATCACCGGGGAGCTGTTTTTT. Translated: CASSGTGTVITGELFF. This chain uses TRBV9 with TRBJ2-2; D might be TRBD1 or TRBD2, each matching 5 bases. This CDR3 region has 16 residues. V was shortened by 3 bases and J by 4 bases, with 16 bases between the two germline ends. The germline V gene encodes CDR1 SGDLS and CDR2 YYNGEE.